In its sample, the clone carrying this TCR beta chain was seen many times. The target antigen is unknown. V shed 8 bases and J 5 bases; nucleotides not matched to a gene: 9. CDR1 and CDR2 from the germline V gene are MNHNS and SASEGT. There are 13 residues in the CDR3. Generation of bulk TCR libraries relied on previously described methods and listed TCR primers. TCRdb analysed the PCR reads with MiXCR anew, one entry per CDR3 protein. Here the sample spans 70,000 to 95,000 distinct CDR3 sequences, around 17% being singletons. A CD8+CD4-CCR7+CD45RA+ phenotype served as the sorting definition for naive CD8 T cells. This sample was included in a study of molecular identifiers for immune sequencing clone quantification. Study details: Replicate experiments divided RNA from about 19,000 or 110,000 naive CD8 cells into five parts and sequenced four.

Study findings and constraints: Approximately 1 million naive cells reportedly did not prevent detection of spiked Jurkat TCR RNA from one cell.

V gene TRBV6-1 combines with J gene TRBJ2-7, with TRBD1 matching over 7 bases. This clonotype originated in a human donor in good health. Some libraries in this study had Jurkat cell RNA spiked in. Sequencing used naive CD8+ T cells from blood, with Jurkat cell RNA spiked in. Subset given: FACS-sorted CD8+CD4-CCR7+CD45RA+ naive T cells. CDR3 nucleotide sequence: TGTGCCAGCGACCTGACAGGGCCCCACGAGCAGTACTTC. Translation: CASDLTGPHEQYF.